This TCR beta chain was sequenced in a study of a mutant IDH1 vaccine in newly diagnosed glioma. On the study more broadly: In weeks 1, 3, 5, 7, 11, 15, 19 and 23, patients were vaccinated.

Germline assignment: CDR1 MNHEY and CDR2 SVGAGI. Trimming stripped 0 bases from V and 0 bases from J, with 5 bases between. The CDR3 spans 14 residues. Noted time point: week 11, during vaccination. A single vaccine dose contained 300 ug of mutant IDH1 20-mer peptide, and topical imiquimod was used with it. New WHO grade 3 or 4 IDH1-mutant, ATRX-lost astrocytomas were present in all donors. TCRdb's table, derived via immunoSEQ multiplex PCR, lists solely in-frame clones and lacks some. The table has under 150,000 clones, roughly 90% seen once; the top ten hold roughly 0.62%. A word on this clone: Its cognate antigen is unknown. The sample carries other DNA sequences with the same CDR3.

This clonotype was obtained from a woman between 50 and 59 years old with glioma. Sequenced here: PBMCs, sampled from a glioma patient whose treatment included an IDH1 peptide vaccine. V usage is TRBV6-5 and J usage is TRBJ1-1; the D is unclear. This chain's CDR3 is CASSYSGVNTEAFF. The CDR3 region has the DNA TGTGCCAGCAGTTACTCAGGTGTGAACACTGAAGCTTTCTTT.